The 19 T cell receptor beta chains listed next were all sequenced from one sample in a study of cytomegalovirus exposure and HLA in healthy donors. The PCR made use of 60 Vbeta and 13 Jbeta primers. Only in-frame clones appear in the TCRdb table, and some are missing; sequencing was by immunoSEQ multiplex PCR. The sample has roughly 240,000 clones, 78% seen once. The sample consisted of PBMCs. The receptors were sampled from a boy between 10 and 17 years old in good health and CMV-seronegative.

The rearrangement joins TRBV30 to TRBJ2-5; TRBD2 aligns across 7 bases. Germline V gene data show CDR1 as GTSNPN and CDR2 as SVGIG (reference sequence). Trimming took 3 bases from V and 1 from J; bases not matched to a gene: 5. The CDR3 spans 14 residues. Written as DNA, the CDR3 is TGTGCCTGGAGCATGCCGGGGGGCCAAGAGACCCAGTACTTC. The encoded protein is CAWSMPGGQETQYF.

Here the CDR3 reads CASRIGILNTGELFF. The CDR3 bases are TGCGCCAGCCGTATCGGGATTCTTAACACCGGGGAGCTGTTTTTT. The chain carries TRBV4-1 and TRBJ2-2; D might be TRBD2 (5 bases). Trimming left V 8 bases short and J 2 bases short, with 15 bases between. The germline CDR1 and CDR2 sequences are MGHRA and YSYEKL. CDR3 length equals 15 residues.

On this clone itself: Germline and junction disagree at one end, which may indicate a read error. The CDR3: CSSSLDRRQATGELFF. In DNA, the CDR3 is TGTTCCAGCAGCTTAGATCGTAGACAGGCTACCGGGGAGCTGTTTTTT. The chain uses TRBV7-9 and TRBJ2-2, with a possible D match to TRBD1 (6 bases). This CDR3 has 16 amino acids. Germline-derived CDR1 and CDR2 are SEHNR and FQNEAQ (reference sequence).

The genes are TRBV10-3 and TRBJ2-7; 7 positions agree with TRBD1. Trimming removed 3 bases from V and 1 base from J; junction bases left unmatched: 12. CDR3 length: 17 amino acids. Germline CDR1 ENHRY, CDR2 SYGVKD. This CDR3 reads CAISDHTGDSLSYEQYF. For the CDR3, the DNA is TGTGCCATCAGTGACCACACCGGGGACAGCCTATCCTACGAGCAGTACTTC.

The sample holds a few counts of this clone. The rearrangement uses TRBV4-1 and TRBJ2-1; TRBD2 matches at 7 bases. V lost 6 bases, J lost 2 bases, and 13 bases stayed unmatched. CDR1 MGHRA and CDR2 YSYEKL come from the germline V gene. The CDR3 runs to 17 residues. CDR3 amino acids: CASSLSGRPPPYNEQFF. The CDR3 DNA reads TGCGCCAGCAGTTTATCCGGGAGGCCGCCTCCCTACAATGAGCAGTTCTTC.

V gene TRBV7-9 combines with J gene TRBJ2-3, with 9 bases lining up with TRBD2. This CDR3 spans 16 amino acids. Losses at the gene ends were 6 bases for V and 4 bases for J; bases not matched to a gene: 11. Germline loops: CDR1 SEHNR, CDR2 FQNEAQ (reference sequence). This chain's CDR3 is CASRLYMGLASDTQYF. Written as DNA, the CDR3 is TGTGCCAGCAGGCTCTACATGGGACTAGCATCAGATACGCAGTATTTT. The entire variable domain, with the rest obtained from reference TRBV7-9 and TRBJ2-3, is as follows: DTGVSQNPRHKITKRGQNVTFRCDPISEHNRLYWYRQTLGQGPEFLTYFQNEAQLEKSRLLSDRFSAERPKGSFSTLEIQRTEQGDSAMYLCASRLYMGLASDTQYFGPGTRLTVL.

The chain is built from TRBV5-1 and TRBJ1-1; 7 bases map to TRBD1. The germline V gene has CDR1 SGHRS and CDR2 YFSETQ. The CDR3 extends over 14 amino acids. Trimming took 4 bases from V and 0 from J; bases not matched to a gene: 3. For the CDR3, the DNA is TGCGCCAGCAGCCCGGACAGGCTGAACACTGAAGCTTTCTTT. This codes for CASSPDRLNTEAFF.

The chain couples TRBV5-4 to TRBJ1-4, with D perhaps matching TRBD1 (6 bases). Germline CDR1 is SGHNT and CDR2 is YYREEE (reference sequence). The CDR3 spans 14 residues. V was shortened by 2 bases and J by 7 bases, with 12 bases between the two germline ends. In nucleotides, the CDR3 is TGTGCCAGCAGCTTAACAGGGTCCGTTGAAAAACTGTTTTTT. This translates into CASSLTGSVEKLFF.

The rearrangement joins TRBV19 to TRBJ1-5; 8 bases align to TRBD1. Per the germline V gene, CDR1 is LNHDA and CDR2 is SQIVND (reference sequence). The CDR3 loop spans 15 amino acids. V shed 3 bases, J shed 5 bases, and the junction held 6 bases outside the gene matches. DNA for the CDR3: TGTGCCAGTAGTATTTTAGGGACAGGAGATCAGCCCCAGCATTTT. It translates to CASSILGTGDQPQHF.

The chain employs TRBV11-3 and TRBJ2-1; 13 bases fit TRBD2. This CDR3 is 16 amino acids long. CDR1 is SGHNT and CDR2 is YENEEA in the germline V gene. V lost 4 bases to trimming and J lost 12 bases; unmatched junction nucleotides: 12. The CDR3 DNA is TGTGCCAGCAGCTCGCGGACTAGCGGGAGAAGCTGGAGGCAGTTCTTC. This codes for CASSSRTSGRSWRQFF.

The CDR3 loop reads CASSLTLIETQYF. CDR3 coding DNA: TGTGCCAGCAGCTTAACACTAATTGAGACCCAGTACTTC. The chain recombines TRBV7-6 with TRBJ2-5; no definite D call. The germline V gene has CDR1 SGHVS and CDR2 FNYEAQ. Trimming left V 2 bases short and J 5 bases short, with 9 bases between. This CDR3 is built from 13 residues.

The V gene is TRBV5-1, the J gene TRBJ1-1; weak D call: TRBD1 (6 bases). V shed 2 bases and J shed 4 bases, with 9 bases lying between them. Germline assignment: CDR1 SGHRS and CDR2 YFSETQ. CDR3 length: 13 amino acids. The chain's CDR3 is CASSLRDITEAFF. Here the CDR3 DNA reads TGCGCCAGCAGCTTAAGGGACATCACTGAAGCTTTCTTT.

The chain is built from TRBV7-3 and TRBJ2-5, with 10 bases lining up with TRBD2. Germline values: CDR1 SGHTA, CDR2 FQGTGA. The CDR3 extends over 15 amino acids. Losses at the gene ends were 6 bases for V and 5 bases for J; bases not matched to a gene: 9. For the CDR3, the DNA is TGTGCCAGCAGTCCCGGACTAGCGGTTTGGGAGACCCAGTACTTC. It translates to CASSPGLAVWETQYF. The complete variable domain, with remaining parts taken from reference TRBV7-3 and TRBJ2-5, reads GAGVSQTPSNKVTEKGKYVELRCDPISGHTALYWYRQSLGQGPEFLIYFQGTGAADDSGLPNDRFFAVRPEGSVSTLKIQRTERGDSAVYLCASSPGLAVWETQYFGPGTRLLVL.

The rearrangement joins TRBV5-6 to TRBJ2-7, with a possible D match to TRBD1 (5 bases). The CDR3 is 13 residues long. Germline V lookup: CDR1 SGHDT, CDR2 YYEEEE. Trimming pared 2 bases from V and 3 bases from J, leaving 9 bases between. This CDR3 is CASSLRGFYEQYF. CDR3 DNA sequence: TGTGCCAGCAGCTTAAGGGGCTTCTACGAGCAGTACTTC. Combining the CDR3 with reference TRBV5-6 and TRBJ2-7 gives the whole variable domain DAGVTQSPTHLIKTRGQQVTLRCSPKSGHDTVSWYQQALGQGPQFIFQYYEEEERQRGNFPDRFSGHQFPNYSSELNVNALLLGDSALYLCASSLRGFYEQYFGPGTRLTVT.

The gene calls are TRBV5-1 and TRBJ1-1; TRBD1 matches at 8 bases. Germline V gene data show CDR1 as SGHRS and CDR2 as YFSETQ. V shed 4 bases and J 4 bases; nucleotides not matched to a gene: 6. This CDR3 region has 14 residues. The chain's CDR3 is CASSGQGRSTEAFF. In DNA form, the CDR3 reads TGCGCCAGCAGCGGACAGGGAAGATCCACTGAAGCTTTCTTT.

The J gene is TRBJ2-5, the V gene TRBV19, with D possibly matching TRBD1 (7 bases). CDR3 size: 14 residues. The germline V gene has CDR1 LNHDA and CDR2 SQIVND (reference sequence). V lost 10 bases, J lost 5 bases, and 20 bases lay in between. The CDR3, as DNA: TGTGCCACTAGGGGGCATGGGAGGCGGGAGACCCAGTACTTC. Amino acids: CATRGHGRRETQYF.

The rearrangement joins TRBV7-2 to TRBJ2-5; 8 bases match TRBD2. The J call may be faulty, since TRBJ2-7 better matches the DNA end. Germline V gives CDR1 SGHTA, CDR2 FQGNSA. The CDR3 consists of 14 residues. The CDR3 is CASSLLAGGYEQYF. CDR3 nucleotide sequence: TGTGCCAGCAGCCTCCTGGCGGGAGGATACGAGCAGTACTTC.

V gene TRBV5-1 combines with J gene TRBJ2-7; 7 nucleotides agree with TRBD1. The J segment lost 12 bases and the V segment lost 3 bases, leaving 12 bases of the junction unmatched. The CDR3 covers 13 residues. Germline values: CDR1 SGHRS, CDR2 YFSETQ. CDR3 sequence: CASSSNGQVGSYF. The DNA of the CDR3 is TGCGCCAGCAGCTCTAATGGACAGGTAGGGTCGTACTTC.

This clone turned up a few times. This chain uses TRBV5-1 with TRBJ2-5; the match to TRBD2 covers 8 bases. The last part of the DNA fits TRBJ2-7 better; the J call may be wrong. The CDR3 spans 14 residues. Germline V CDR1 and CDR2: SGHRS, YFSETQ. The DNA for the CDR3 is TGCGCCAGCAGTTTAACTAGCGGACCCGTCGAGCAGTACTTC. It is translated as CASSLTSGPVEQYF.